The sequence of this TCR beta chain was determined in a study of OX40 agonist ivuxolimab in advanced cancers. Study overall: Patients undergoing dose escalation presented with hepatocellular carcinoma, melanoma, renal cell or head and neck cancer. Eligibility admitted prior anti-PD-1, anti-PD-L1 or anti-CTLA-4 therapy; about 40% had some.

On this clone: Its antigen is still unknown.

The table came from immunoSEQ multiplex PCR; TCRdb's copy has only in-frame clones and leaves some out. There are 55,000 to 65,000 clones in the sample; 85% occur only once, and about 4.2% lies in the top ten. Study-wide findings and caveats: The 0.1-3.0 mg/kg partial responders had among the lowest clonal expansion.

The germline CDR1 and CDR2 sequences are SGHTA and FQGNSA. The CDR3 consists of 15 residues. Trimming removed 5 bases from V and 0 bases from J; junction bases left unmatched: 5. V usage is TRBV7-2 and J usage is TRBJ2-3, with 7 bases matching TRBD1. This sequence originates from an adult with an advanced solid tumor such as melanoma, head and neck, liver or kidney cancer. The starting material was CD4+ or CD8+ T cells sorted from blood, obtained in a trial of the OX40 agonist ivuxolimab. The CDR3 loop reads CASSPRGQSTDTQYF. The CDR3 coding sequence is TGTGCCAGCAGCCCCCGGGGACAGAGCACAGATACGCAGTATTTT.